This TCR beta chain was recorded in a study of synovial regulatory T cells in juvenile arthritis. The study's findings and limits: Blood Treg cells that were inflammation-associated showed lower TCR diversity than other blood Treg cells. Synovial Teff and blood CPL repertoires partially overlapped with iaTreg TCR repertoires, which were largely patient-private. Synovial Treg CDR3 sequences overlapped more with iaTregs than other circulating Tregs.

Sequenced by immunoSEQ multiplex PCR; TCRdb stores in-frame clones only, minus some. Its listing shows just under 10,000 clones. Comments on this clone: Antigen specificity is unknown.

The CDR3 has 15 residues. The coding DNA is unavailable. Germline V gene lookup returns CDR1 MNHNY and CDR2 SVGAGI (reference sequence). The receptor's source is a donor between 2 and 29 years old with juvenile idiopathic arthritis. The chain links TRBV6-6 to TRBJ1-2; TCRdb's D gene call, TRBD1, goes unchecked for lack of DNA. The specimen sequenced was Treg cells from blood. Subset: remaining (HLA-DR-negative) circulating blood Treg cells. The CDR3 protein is CASSYSTGGDYGYTF.